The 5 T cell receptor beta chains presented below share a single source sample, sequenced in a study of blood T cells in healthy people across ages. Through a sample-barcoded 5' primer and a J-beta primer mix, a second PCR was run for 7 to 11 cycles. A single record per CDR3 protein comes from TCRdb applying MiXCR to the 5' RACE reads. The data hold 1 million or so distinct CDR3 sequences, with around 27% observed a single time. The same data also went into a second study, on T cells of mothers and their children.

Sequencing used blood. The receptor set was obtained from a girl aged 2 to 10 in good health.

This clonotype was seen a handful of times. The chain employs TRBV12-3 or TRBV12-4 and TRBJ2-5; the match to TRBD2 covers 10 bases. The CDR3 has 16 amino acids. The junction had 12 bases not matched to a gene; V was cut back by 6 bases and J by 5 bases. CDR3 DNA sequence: TGTGCCAGCAGCCGCCCCAGCGGGAGGGCCGAGGAGACCCAGTACTTC. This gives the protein CASSRPSGRAEETQYF.

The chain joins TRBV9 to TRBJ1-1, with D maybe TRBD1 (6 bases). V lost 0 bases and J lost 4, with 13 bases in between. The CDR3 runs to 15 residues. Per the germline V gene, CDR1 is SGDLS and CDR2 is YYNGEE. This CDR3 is CASSVVPTGSTEAFF. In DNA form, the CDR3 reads TGTGCCAGCAGCGTAGTCCCCACAGGGAGCACTGAAGCTTTCTTT.

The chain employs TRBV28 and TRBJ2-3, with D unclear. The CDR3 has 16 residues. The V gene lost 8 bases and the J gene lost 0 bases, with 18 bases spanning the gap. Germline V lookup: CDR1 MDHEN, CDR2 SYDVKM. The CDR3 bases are TGTGCCAGCGGACCTAGGGCGTATCCTAGCACAGATACGCAGTATTTT. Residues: CASGPRAYPSTDTQYF.

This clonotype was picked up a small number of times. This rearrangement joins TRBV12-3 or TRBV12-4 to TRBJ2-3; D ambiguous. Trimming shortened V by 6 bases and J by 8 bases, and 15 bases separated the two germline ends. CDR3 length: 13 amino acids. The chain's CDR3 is CASRPDRSGTQYF. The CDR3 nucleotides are TGTGCCAGCAGGCCAGACCGGTCGGGTACGCAGTATTTT.

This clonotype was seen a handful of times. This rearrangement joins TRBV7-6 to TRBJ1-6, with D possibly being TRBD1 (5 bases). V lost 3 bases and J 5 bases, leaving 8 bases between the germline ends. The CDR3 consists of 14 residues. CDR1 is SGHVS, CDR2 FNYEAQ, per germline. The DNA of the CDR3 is TGTGCCAGCAGCTTTCAGGGCAATAATTCACCCCTCCACTTT. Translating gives CASSFQGNNSPLHF.